A single sample is the source of the 13 T cell receptor beta chains below, sequenced in a study of regulatory T cells in long-lasting Graves disease (dated by TCRdb to the early 2020s). The sample's time point label, decoded: newly diagnosed GD, antithyroid drugs for less than 3 months. For both TCR sequencing and RNA sequencing, RNA was extracted from PBMCs using TRIzol. Libraries came from multiplex PCR. TCRdb names Illumina HiSeq 4000 as the instrument used. To build TCR beta libraries, CDR3 regions were amplified by Arm-PCR using iRepertoire HTBI primers. Using fastp trimming at Q25 and MiXCR clonotype assembly, TCRdb reanalyzed the public sequencing data and kept in-frame beta chains. Each record represents a unique CDR3 protein, reported with the most common genes and DNA among its rows. The sample table holds roughly 420,000 distinct CDR3 sequences, of which roughly 16% were seen once. Of the sample, 22% is held by the ten largest clones.

Sequenced material: peripheral blood mononuclear cells (PBMCs), taken at new diagnosis, from a patient treated with antithyroid drugs. The receptors shown here come from a female donor with Graves disease.

This clonotype was observed at least ten times. CDR3 nucleotide sequence: TGTGCCAGCAGCTTAGATTCGGGACAGGTGTACAATGAGCAGTTCTTC. It specifies CASSLDSGQVYNEQFF. The V call is TRBV11-3, the J call TRBJ2-1; TRBD1 matches 8 bases. This CDR3 comprises 16 residues. CDR1 is SGHNT and CDR2 is YENEEA in the germline V gene. V lost 0 bases and J lost 4; bases outside the gene matches: 5. The full variable domain, with the rest looked up from reference TRBV11-3 and TRBJ2-1, is EAGVVQSPRYKIIEKKQPVAFWCNPISGHNTLYWYLQNLGQGPELLIRYENEEAVDDSQLPKDRFSAERLKGVDSTLKIQPAELGDSAVYLCASSLDSGQVYNEQFFGPGTRLTVL.

CDR3 amino acids: CASSLELAGGGTDTQYF. CDR3 bases: TGTGCCAGCAGCTTAGAACTAGCGGGAGGAGGTACAGATACGCAGTATTTT. V is TRBV7-2 and J is TRBJ2-3, with 12 bases identical to TRBD2. This CDR3 has 17 amino acids. Per the germline V gene, CDR1 is SGHTA and CDR2 is FQGNSA. V shed 1 base, J shed 3 bases, and the junction held 5 bases outside the gene matches.

The V gene is TRBV6-2 or TRBV6-3, the J gene TRBJ2-3; D gene ambiguous. The CDR3 is 14 amino acids. Trimming took off 2 bases at V and 2 bases at J, with 8 bases between the two ends. Germline CDR1 MNHEY, CDR2 SVGEGT. The CDR3 here is CASSYSSITDTQYF. The CDR3 nucleotides read TGTGCCAGCAGTTACAGCTCCATCACAGATACGCAGTATTTT.

This clonotype was counted a few times. The gene calls are TRBV5-5 and TRBJ2-2, with TRBD2 as a possible D gene (6 bases). This CDR3 comprises 15 residues. V lost 2 bases and J lost 2, with 10 bases in between. CDR1 is SGHKS, CDR2 YYEKEE, per germline (reference sequence). CDR3 sequence reads: CASSFQGLNTGELFF. CDR3 nucleotide sequence: TGTGCCAGCAGCTTTCAGGGACTCAACACCGGGGAGCTGTTTTTT.

At least ten counts were recorded for this clonotype. V usage is TRBV10-3 and J usage is TRBJ1-2; D is perhaps TRBD1 (5 bases). The V gene's germline CDR1 is ENHRY and CDR2 SYGVKD. The V end was cut by 2 bases, the J end by 8 bases, with 15 bases between. The CDR3 spans 14 residues. The CDR3 loop is CAISERTGPEGYTF. As DNA, the CDR3 is TGTGCCATCAGTGAGAGGACGGGGCCTGAAGGCTACACCTTC.

In regard to this clonotype: Given a much more abundant clone one base away, this may be a read error. J is TRBJ1-1 and V is TRBV5-1, with a tentative D call TRBD1 (5 bases). The germline V and J ends were trimmed by 1 base and 7 bases, with 14 bases remaining between them. Germline lookup yields CDR1 SGHRS and CDR2 YFSETQ. The CDR3 loop spans 14 amino acids. CDR3 nucleotide sequence: TGCGCCAGCAGCTTGAAGCTGGGGGTTAGTGAAGCTTTCTTT. As protein: CASSLKLGVSEAFF.

This clonotype was recorded many times. The chain joins TRBV7-9 to TRBJ2-7, with 10 bases fitting TRBD1. Germline lookup yields CDR1 SEHNR and CDR2 FQNEAQ (reference sequence). The CDR3 is 14 residues long. The V segment lost 7 bases and the J segment 4 bases; nucleotides outside the gene matches: 7. CDR3 residues: CASTNDRGRYEQYF. Here the CDR3 DNA reads TGTGCCAGCACCAATGACAGGGGGCGGTACGAGCAGTACTTC. Full variable domain (rest looked up from reference TRBV7-9 and TRBJ2-7): DTGVSQNPRHKITKRGQNVTFRCDPISEHNRLYWYRQTLGQGPEFLTYFQNEAQLEKSRLLSDRFSAERPKGSFSTLEIQRTEQGDSAMYLCASTNDRGRYEQYFGPGTRLTVT.

This clonotype was seen repeatedly, ten times or more. The genes are TRBV7-2 and TRBJ2-3; no firm D call. Trimming pared 5 bases from V and 1 base from J, leaving 7 bases between. Looked up from germline, CDR1 is SGHTA and CDR2 is FQGNSA. The CDR3 is 13 amino acids. CDR3 sequence: CASSAWGTDTQYF. CDR3 nucleotide sequence: TGTGCCAGCAGCGCCTGGGGCACAGATACGCAGTATTTT.

There are a few counts of this clonotype. The chain uses TRBV4-3 and TRBJ2-7, with 11 bases aligning to TRBD2. Germline assignment: CDR1 LGHNA and CDR2 YSLEER. This CDR3 is 18 amino acids long. After removal of 4 bases from V and 0 bases from J, the junction contained 11 bases not matched to a gene. The CDR3 loop reads CASSPRVAGGRNSYEQYF. CDR3 DNA sequence: TGCGCCAGCAGCCCCCGGGTAGCGGGAGGGCGAAACTCCTACGAGCAGTACTTC.

This clonotype appeared many times. The rearrangement uses TRBV5-6 and TRBJ1-2, with TRBD1 matching over 7 bases. Germline V gene lookup returns CDR1 SGHDT and CDR2 YYEEEE. The CDR3 runs 15 residues. J gave up 4 bases and V 3 bases, and 9 bases lay outside the gene matches. CDR3 in amino acids: CASSWTGTDLYGYTF. CDR3 nucleotides: TGTGCCAGCAGCTGGACCGGGACAGACCTCTATGGCTACACCTTC. Using reference TRBV5-6 and TRBJ1-2 for the parts outside the CDR3, the full variable domain is DAGVTQSPTHLIKTRGQQVTLRCSPKSGHDTVSWYQQALGQGPQFIFQYYEEEERQRGNFPDRFSGHQFPNYSSELNVNALLLGDSALYLCASSWTGTDLYGYTFGSGTRLTVV.

In DNA form, the CDR3 reads TGCGCCAGCAGTCCGACCGGCGGGGAGCTGTTTTTT. Translation gives CASSPTGGELFF. J is TRBJ2-2 and V is TRBV5-1; no reliable D call. V was trimmed by 5 bases and J by 7 bases, leaving 9 bases between them. The CDR3 extends over 12 amino acids. CDR1 SGHRS and CDR2 YFSETQ come from the germline V gene.

This clonotype was seen ten or more times. The J gene is TRBJ1-6, the V gene TRBV12-3 or TRBV12-4, with 7 bases matching TRBD1. This CDR3 is built from 15 residues. Losses at the gene ends were 6 bases for V and 7 bases for J; bases not matched to a gene: 9. In DNA form, the CDR3 reads TGTGCCAGCAGCCCCAGCACAGGGGCGAATTCACCCCTCCACTTT. Its translation: CASSPSTGANSPLHF.

This clonotype has at least ten counts. The rearrangement joins TRBV7-2 to TRBJ2-3; tentatively, D is TRBD1 (6 bases). V lost 5 bases and J 11 bases, leaving 20 bases between the germline ends. CDR1 and CDR2 from the germline V gene are SGHTA and FQGNSA. The CDR3 is 14 residues long. The CDR3, as DNA: TGTGCCAGCAGCCGGATGGTGGGGGCGGAACAGCAGTATTTT. Protein sequence: CASSRMVGAEQQYF.